This T cell receptor (beta chain) emerged from a study of siplizumab effects on memory and regulatory T cells. The germline V and J ends were trimmed by 6 bases and 7 bases, with 19 bases remaining between them. CDR1 and CDR2 (germline): MDHEN, SYDVKM. The CDR3 is 15 residues long. Roughly 10^5 TCR templates per sample were sequenced. Libraries were prepared by immunoSEQ multiplex PCR; TCRdb keeps only in-frame clonotypes and omits some of them. The sample includes roughly 93,000 clones, roughly 94% seen only once; the top ten take 1.3%. The TCR originated in a human donor in good health. The gene calls are TRBV28 and TRBJ1-5; D uncertain. Sequencing used non-Treg CD4+ T cells sorted from blood. In DNA form, the CDR3 reads TGTGCCAGCAGCCGGCCCCTCACCGACCCGCAGCCCCAGCATTTT. It encodes CASSRPLTDPQPQHF.